These T cell receptor beta chains were read from a single sample in a study of blood T cell repertoires in COVID-19. Some clones are missing from TCRdb's copy, which holds only in-frame ones; the method was immunoSEQ multiplex PCR. The sample records about 140,000 clones, around three quarters being singletons. The sequenced material came from peripheral blood. The receptors were sampled from a man aged 50 to 60 with acute or convalescent COVID-19. Each CDR3 is given with its conserved first and last residue. The order of the fields is J gene, clone size, V gene, D gene, CDR3 protein, CDR3 DNA. D genes are given only for firm matches. Rows may omit the clone size; those that give it use once, few, many or a size class.

>TRBJ2-5|few|TRBV6-5|TRBD1
CASSLGQSYQETQYF
TGTGCCAGCAGCTTGGGACAGTCATACCAAGAGACCCAGTACTTC
>TRBJ2-4|once|TRBV5-4|NA
CASSFSGQRQNIQYF
TGTGCCAGCAGCTTCTCGGGACAACGGCAAAACATTCAGTACTTC
>TRBJ1-2|NA|TRBV27|NA
CASSLGGFYGYTF
TGTGCCAGCAGTTTGGGGGGTTTCTATGGCTACACCTTC
>TRBJ2-2|NA|TRBV7-6|TRBD1
CASSEYFSGQGITGELFF
TGTGCCAGCAGCGAGTATTTTTCGGGACAGGGTATAACCGGGGAGCTGTTTTTT
>TRBJ1-1|NA|TRBV5-5|TRBD1
CASSFDRGLTEAFF
TGTGCCAGCAGCTTCGACAGGGGGCTAACTGAAGCTTTCTTT
>TRBJ2-1|NA|TRBV5-1|NA
CASRASGGQGDEQFF
TGCGCCAGCAGGGCCAGCGGGGGCCAGGGGGATGAGCAGTTCTTC
>TRBJ2-5|NA|TRBV7-8|NA
CASSSFTGTLQETQYF
TGTGCCAGCAGCTCATTTACCGGGACACTCCAAGAGACCCAGTACTTC
>TRBJ2-3|few|TRBV15|TRBD1
CATSTGGRPTDTQYF
TGTGCCACCAGCACAGGGGGTAGGCCCACAGATACGCAGTATTTT
>TRBJ1-5|many|TRBV2|NA
CASSSMLQVGGNQPQHF
TGTGCCAGCAGCTCTATGCTACAGGTTGGTGGCAATCAGCCCCAGCATTTT
>TRBJ1-4|NA|TRBV3-1/TRBV3-2|NA
CASSQGLGADEKLFF
TGTGCCAGCAGCCAGGGCTTGGGGGCGGATGAAAAACTGTTTTTT
>TRBJ1-5|once|TRBV19|TRBD1
CASSIPTGSRPQHF
TGTGCCAGTAGTATACCGACAGGGTCTCGGCCCCAGCATTTT
>TRBJ1-1|NA|TRBV30|NA
CAWSEGATRAAFF
TGTGCCTGGAGTGAGGGAGCAACAAGGGCAGCTTTCTTT
>TRBJ1-1|NA|TRBV10-2|NA
CASSEEMNTEAFF
TGCGCCAGCAGTGAGGAGATGAACACTGAAGCTTTCTTT
>TRBJ1-6|NA|TRBV18|NA
CASSARRESSPLHF
TGTGCCAGCTCGGCGAGAAGGGAGAGCTCACCCCTCCACTTT
>TRBJ1-4|few|TRBV2|TRBD1
CASSPGTVNEKLFF
TGTGCCAGCAGTCCCGGGACAGTAAATGAAAAACTGTTTTTT
>TRBJ2-3|NA|TRBV7-2|NA
CASSFMSTDTQYF
TGTGCCAGCAGCTTCATGAGCACAGATACGCAGTATTTT
>TRBJ2-7|few|TRBV6-1|NA
CASSDGAEQYF
TGTGCCAGCAGTGACGGAGCCGAGCAGTACTTC
>TRBJ2-6|once|TRBV2|TRBD1
CARRKGQQLYSGANVLTF
TGTGCCAGAAGAAAGGGACAGCAATTATACTCTGGGGCCAACGTCCTGACTTTC
>TRBJ1-5|NA|TRBV30|NA
CAWSSGTGNQPQHF
TGTGCCTGGAGTTCCGGGACTGGCAATCAGCCCCAGCATTTT
>TRBJ2-7|few|TRBV18|NA
CASSPTGKNEQYF
TGTGCCAGCTCACCTACGGGGAAAAACGAGCAGTACTTC
>TRBJ2-1|NA|TRBV6-5|NA
CASSSFSGHEQFF
TGTGCCAGCAGTTCTTTTAGCGGCCATGAGCAGTTCTTC
>TRBJ1-2|NA|TRBV5-1|NA
CASSFGFNYGYTF
TGCGCCAGCAGCTTCGGGTTTAACTATGGCTACACCTTC
>TRBJ1-5|NA|TRBV2|NA
CASSYSSGVQPQHF
TGTGCCAGCAGTTATTCGTCAGGGGTACAGCCCCAGCATTTT
>TRBJ2-1|NA|TRBV10-3|TRBD1
CATQQGAREQFF
TGTGCCACTCAACAGGGGGCGAGAGAGCAGTTCTTC
>TRBJ2-5|NA|TRBV5-1|NA
CASSLAVTGKGTQYF
TGCGCCAGCAGCTTGGCCGTCACAGGGAAGGGGACCCAGTACTTC
>TRBJ2-1|NA|TRBV19|TRBD2
CASRGLAGGPEQFF
TGTGCCAGTAGAGGACTAGCGGGGGGGCCTGAGCAGTTCTTC
>TRBJ2-2|NA|TRBV27|NA
CASSFIHTGELFF
TGTGCCAGCAGTTTCATTCACACCGGGGAGCTGTTTTTT
>TRBJ2-7|NA|TRBV10-2|TRBD1
CASTDRGYEQYF
TGCGCCAGCACGGACAGGGGATACGAGCAGTACTTC
>TRBJ1-4|NA|TRBV6-5|TRBD1
CASSLGQGAEKLFF
TGTGCCAGCAGTTTAGGACAGGGGGCGGAAAAACTGTTTTTT
>TRBJ2-5|NA|TRBV3-1/TRBV3-2|NA
CASSQDPPEETQYF
TGTGCCAGCAGCCAAGATCCCCCGGAAGAGACCCAGTACTTC
>TRBJ2-2|NA|TRBV11-3|NA
CASSLGAQMNTGELFF
TGTGCCAGCAGCTTAGGGGCGCAAATGAACACCGGGGAGCTGTTTTTT
>TRBJ2-3|NA|TRBV27|NA
CASSPLPQNTQYF
TGTGCCAGCAGTCCCCTGCCACAAAATACGCAGTATTTT
>TRBJ2-5|once|TRBV30|TRBD2
CAWSESSGTWETQYF
TGTGCCTGGAGTGAGTCTAGCGGGACGTGGGAGACCCAGTACTTC
>TRBJ1-1|NA|TRBV5-1|TRBD1
CASSRDRADTEAFF
TGCGCCAGCAGCCGGGACAGGGCGGATACTGAAGCTTTCTTT
>TRBJ2-1|NA|TRBV6-5|TRBD2
CASSYTSSGGGNEQFF
TGTGCCAGCAGTTACACCAGTAGCGGGGGAGGGAATGAGCAGTTCTTC
>TRBJ2-2|few|TRBV3-1/TRBV3-2|NA
CASSQEGQGFNTGELFF
TGTGCCAGCAGCCAAGAGGGGCAGGGGTTTAACACCGGGGAGCTGTTTTTT
>TRBJ1-2|NA|TRBV27|NA
CASSSPGSSNYGYTF
TGTGCCAGCAGTTCCCCGGGGAGTTCTAACTATGGCTACACCTTC
>TRBJ2-5|NA|TRBV6-2/TRBV6-3|NA
CASSYRQLEETQYF
TGTGCCAGCAGTTATCGTCAATTGGAGGAGACCCAGTACTTC
>TRBJ2-7|NA|TRBV2|NA
CASSVLAENYEQYF
TGTGCCAGCAGTGTTTTGGCGGAAAACTACGAGCAGTACTTC
>TRBJ2-5|NA|TRBV7-2|NA
CASSIQSGTGEETQYF
TGTGCCAGCAGCATACAATCCGGGACGGGGGAAGAGACCCAGTACTTC
>TRBJ1-2|NA|TRBV30|NA
CAWRRTEVGYTF
TGTGCCTGGAGAAGGACGGAGGTCGGCTACACCTTC
>TRBJ2-3|NA|TRBV3-1/TRBV3-2|NA
CASSQDMSGSTDTQYF
TGTGCCAGCAGCCAAGATATGAGCGGATCCACAGATACGCAGTATTTT
>TRBJ1-2|NA|TRBV19|TRBD1
CASRTSTGGAYGYTF
TGTGCCAGTAGGACTTCGACAGGGGGCGCCTATGGCTACACCTTC
>TRBJ1-1|NA|TRBV19|NA
CASREQGQGEAFF
TGTGCCAGTAGAGAACAGGGTCAGGGAGAAGCTTTCTTT
>TRBJ2-7|NA|TRBV11-2|TRBD1
CASSRGQGSHEQYF
TGTGCCAGCAGCAGGGGACAGGGGAGTCACGAGCAGTACTTC
>TRBJ2-3|NA|TRBV7-3|NA
CASSADYTDTQYF
TGTGCCAGCAGCGCCGACTACACAGATACGCAGTATTTT
>TRBJ1-5|NA|TRBV2|NA
CASRKGGRNQPQHF
TGTGCCAGCAGGAAGGGCGGGCGCAATCAGCCCCAGCATTTT
>TRBJ2-2|NA|TRBV9|TRBD2
CASSFQGLAGMTTGELFF
TGTGCCAGCAGCTTCCAGGGACTAGCGGGGATGACGACCGGGGAGCTGTTTTTT
>TRBJ1-1|few|TRBV10-1|NA
CASSVLSDTEAFF
TGCGCCAGCAGTGTGTTGTCCGACACTGAAGCTTTCTTT
>TRBJ2-7|NA|TRBV7-8|TRBD1
CASSLRTGRYEQYF
TGTGCCAGCAGCCTGCGGACAGGGCGCTACGAGCAGTACTTC
>TRBJ2-1|NA|TRBV10-1|TRBD1
CASEVMSRDRTRNEQFF
TGCGCCAGCGAAGTTATGAGCCGGGACAGGACGAGGAATGAGCAGTTCTTC
>TRBJ1-4|NA|TRBV2|NA
CASSAGEKLFF
TGTGCCAGCAGTGCGGGTGAAAAACTGTTTTTT